This TCR beta chain appears in the sequencing data of a study of spatial heterogeneity in lung cancer. Trimming took 8 bases from V and 0 from J, leaving 12 bases between them. The CDR3 totals 13 residues. CDR1 is DFQATT, CDR2 SNEGSKA, per germline (reference sequence). This clonotype was recorded at least ten times. The time point denotes: sample taken at primary tumor resection. TCRdb passed the 5' RACE reads through MiXCR, listing each CDR3 protein once. This sample yields about 48,000 distinct CDR3 sequences, of which 5.3% are seen a single time; approximately 10% belongs to the top ten. Sequencing used PBMCs, obtained at surgery. The V gene is TRBV20-1, the J gene TRBJ2-3; D assignment may be TRBD1 or TRBD2 (5 bases each). The receptor was isolated from a male donor with early-stage non-small cell lung cancer. The CDR3 region has the DNA TGCAGTTCCCTCCGGGGCAGCACAGATACGCAGTATTTT. Translating gives CSSLRGSTDTQYF.